A single sample is the source of the 26 T cell receptor beta chains below, sequenced in a study of T cell responses to AZD1222 COVID-19 vaccine. Sequencing was performed with immunoSEQ multiplex PCR; in TCRdb, only in-frame clones are kept and a portion is missing. The table has around 250,000 clones, 85% to 95% seen once. The input for sequencing was peripheral blood, taken on day 0 of AZD1222 vaccination. Source of these receptors: an adult in good health.

This rearrangement joins TRBV25-1 to TRBJ2-7; 9 bases are shared with TRBD1. In germline, CDR1 is MGHDK, CDR2 SYGVNS. The CDR3 contains 17 residues. V dropped 1 base and J dropped 3; count of bases not matched to a gene: 10. The CDR3 spells CASSESGLRTGDYEQYF. The CDR3 DNA reads TGTGCCAGCAGTGAATCGGGGCTACGGACAGGGGACTACGAGCAGTACTTC.

This CDR3 is CASSSRDAGYGYTF. The CDR3 DNA reads as TGTGCCAGCAGCTCCCGGGACGCAGGCTATGGCTACACCTTC. The chain combines TRBV7-9 with TRBJ1-2; possibly TRBD1 for D (5 bases). This CDR3 region has 14 residues. Germline V gives CDR1 SEHNR, CDR2 FQNEAQ (reference sequence). Trimming took off 4 bases at V and 4 bases at J, with 13 bases between the two ends.

The rearrangement links TRBV29-1 to TRBJ2-7; D is unresolved. CDR1 SQVTM and CDR2 ANQGSEA come from the germline V gene. Trimming cost V 3 bases and J 4 bases, with 10 bases left between them. CDR3 size: 12 residues. The CDR3 sequence is CSVESTDYEQYF. The CDR3 nucleotides read TGCAGCGTTGAGTCGACGGATTACGAGCAGTACTTC.

This clone has only one observation. The chain employs TRBV6-5 and TRBJ1-6; TRBD1 is a possible D gene (6 bases). V dropped 5 bases and J dropped 14 bases, with 13 bases sitting between them. The length of the CDR3 is 12 residues. The V gene's germline CDR1 is MNHEY and CDR2 SVGAGI. The CDR3 DNA sequence: TGTGCCAGCAGTATCCCAGGGGACACCCTCCACTTT. Translated: CASSIPGDTLHF.

The chain is built from TRBV6-5 and TRBJ2-3; tentatively, D is TRBD2 (5 bases). Trimming took off 6 bases at V and 8 bases at J, with 18 bases between the two ends. Germline lookup yields CDR1 MNHEY and CDR2 SVGAGI. This CDR3 has 14 amino acids. CDR3 nucleotides: TGTGCCAGCAGCGAGACTAACAGCATTACTACGCAGTATTTT. Translated: CASSETNSITTQYF.

This chain joins TRBV27 and TRBJ2-7; 10 bases line up with TRBD2. The CDR3 is 13 amino acids. Germline-derived CDR1 and CDR2 are MNHEY and SMNVEV (reference sequence). V dropped 5 bases and J dropped 8; count of bases not matched to a gene: 6. The CDR3 reads CASSTGTSAKQYF. Written as DNA, the CDR3 is TGTGCCAGCAGTACAGGGACTAGCGCAAAGCAGTACTTC.

The V call is TRBV19, the J call TRBJ2-2, with 12 nucleotides matching TRBD2. Unmatched junction bases numbered 5, after V lost 6 bases and J lost 6 bases. The CDR3 totals 15 residues. Germline V CDR1 and CDR2: LNHDA, SQIVND (reference sequence). The chain's CDR3 is CASSFLAGGPGELFF. In DNA, the CDR3 is TGTGCCAGTAGCTTCCTAGCGGGGGGGCCCGGGGAGCTGTTTTTT.

The chain links TRBV6-5 to TRBJ2-2; TRBD1 matches at 7 bases. The germline V gene encodes CDR1 MNHEY and CDR2 SVGAGI. Trimming cost V 5 bases and J 5 bases; bases outside gene matches: 8. The CDR3 loop spans 15 amino acids. The CDR3 DNA sequence: TGTGCCAGCAGTAGACCAGGGGGTTTGACCGGGGAGCTGTTTTTT. As protein: CASSRPGGLTGELFF.

The chain employs TRBV5-1 and TRBJ2-4, with TRBD1 identical over 8 bases. CDR1 is SGHRS and CDR2 is YFSETQ in the germline V gene. CDR3 length: 19 amino acids. After removal of 4 bases from V and 1 base from J, the junction contained 16 bases not matched to a gene. The CDR3 sequence: CASSPGRQGRFGAKNIQYF. CDR3 nucleotides: TGCGCCAGCAGCCCGGGGAGACAGGGGCGATTCGGGGCCAAAAACATTCAGTACTTC.

This chain joins TRBV19 and TRBJ2-7, with a possible D match to TRBD1 (7 bases). The CDR3 has 13 amino acids. V lost 8 bases to trimming and J lost 4 bases, with 15 bases between them. From germline, CDR1 is LNHDA and CDR2 SQIVND (reference sequence). In DNA form, the CDR3 reads TGTGCCAGTGGAAACAGGGGAGGTTACGAGCAGTACTTC. Amino acids: CASGNRGGYEQYF.

The rearrangement uses TRBV28 and TRBJ1-1, with 10 bases aligning to TRBD1. The CDR3 consists of 15 residues. Germline values: CDR1 MDHEN, CDR2 SYDVKM. Trimming cost V 4 bases and J 5 bases; bases outside gene matches: 7. CDR3 amino acids: CASSSPGTGETEAFF. CDR3 in DNA: TGTGCCAGCAGTTCGCCGGGGACAGGGGAAACTGAAGCTTTCTTT.

V gene TRBV21-1 combines with J gene TRBJ1-4; the table's D call TRBD1 went unverified against the DNA. TRBV21-1 is tagged as a pseudogene. The CDR3 contains 18 residues. CDR3 protein: CASSKGAQQGERHEKLFF. The CDR3 DNA is TGTGCCAGCAGCAAAGGAGCCCAACAGGGGGAACGACATGAAAAACTGTTTTTT.

The J gene is TRBJ1-2, the V gene TRBV9, with D hard to call. With 2 bases removed from V and 8 bases from J, the gap between germline ends came to 16 bases. The V gene's germline CDR1 is SGDLS and CDR2 YYNGEE. CDR3 length: 14 amino acids. The CDR3 sequence is CASSVGGLGEGYTF. In DNA form, the CDR3 reads TGTGCCAGCAGCGTCGGTGGGTTAGGAGAGGGCTACACCTTC.

The rearrangement links TRBV5-6 to TRBJ1-2, with D perhaps matching TRBD1 (5 bases). Per germline, CDR1 SGHDT and CDR2 YYEEEE. The V and J ends lost 1 base and 6 bases respectively, with 10 bases between them. This CDR3 has 13 residues. The CDR3 bases are TGTGCCAGCAGCTTGATCGGGGCCGATGGCTACACCTTC. It yields the protein CASSLIGADGYTF.

V gene TRBV15 combines with J gene TRBJ1-5, with D hard to call. V lost 3 bases, J lost 7 bases, and 10 bases lay in between. The CDR3 runs 13 residues. Germline CDR1 reads LNHNV; CDR2 reads YYDKDF (reference sequence). CDR3 protein: CATSSLRGQPQHF. The CDR3 region has the DNA TGTGCCACCAGCAGCCTACGAGGACAGCCCCAGCATTTT.

The V call is TRBV28, the J call TRBJ2-3; D possibly uses TRBD1 or TRBD2 (5 bases each). Germline assignment: CDR1 MDHEN and CDR2 SYDVKM. The CDR3 has 14 residues. Trimming took off 6 bases at V and 3 bases at J, with 13 bases between the two ends. CDR3 protein: CASREDWGTDTQYF. Here the CDR3 DNA reads TGTGCCAGCAGAGAGGACTGGGGGACAGATACGCAGTATTTT.

The chain combines TRBV4-2 with TRBJ2-3, with D possibly matching TRBD2 (7 bases). CDR1 LGHNA and CDR2 YNFKEQ come from the germline V gene. The V gene lost 4 bases and the J gene lost 5 bases, with 25 bases spanning the gap. The CDR3 contains 18 residues. The CDR3 nucleotides are TGTGCCAGCAGCCTCGCGACGAGAGGGGGAGGGGAGGGAGATACGCAGTATTTT. It specifies CASSLATRGGGEGDTQYF.

The DNA of the CDR3 is TGCGCCAGCACCCTAGGGGGGGCGAACACCGGGGAGCTGTTTTTT. It yields the protein CASTLGGANTGELFF. The rearrangement joins TRBV5-1 to TRBJ2-2; D is perhaps TRBD2 (7 bases). CDR3 length: 15 amino acids. CDR1 is SGHRS and CDR2 is YFSETQ in the germline V gene. The V and J ends lost 6 bases and 0 bases respectively, with 12 bases between them.

A few counts support this clone. CDR3 in amino acids: CATGGTIDTQYF. CDR3 DNA sequence: TGTGCCACCGGGGGGACCATAGATACGCAGTATTTT. The J gene is TRBJ2-3, the V gene TRBV7-9; TRBD2 aligns across 7 bases. The CDR3 is 12 amino acids. V shed 10 bases, J shed 5 bases, and the junction held 6 bases outside the gene matches. Germline V lookup: CDR1 SEHNR, CDR2 FQNEAQ (reference sequence).

This chain connects TRBV2 to TRBJ2-5, with TRBD1 matching 8 bases. Looked up from germline, CDR1 is SNHLY and CDR2 is FYNNEI. Trimming cost V 9 bases and J 9 bases; bases outside gene matches: 9. This CDR3 has 12 residues. The CDR3 DNA follows: TGTGCCAGTGGAACAGGGGGTATAGCCCAGTACTTC. Translation: CASGTGGIAQYF.

The genes are TRBV13 and TRBJ1-2; the D is unclear. This CDR3 spans 9 amino acids. The V end lost 8 bases, the J end lost 8 bases, and 6 bases lay between the germline ends. Germline V gene data show CDR1 as PRHDT and CDR2 as FYEKMQ (reference sequence). In DNA form, the CDR3 reads TGTGCCAGCTCGGGGGGCTACACCTTC. Amino acid sequence: CASSGGYTF.

The CDR3 sequence is CASSVQGQGGQRPQHF. CDR3 nucleotide sequence: TGTGCCAGCAGTGTACAGGGACAGGGGGGCCAGCGGCCCCAGCATTTT. The chain joins TRBV27 to TRBJ1-5; the match to TRBD1 covers 11 bases. CDR1 is MNHEY, CDR2 SMNVEV, per germline (reference sequence). V was clipped by 5 bases and J by 9 bases; unmatched bases: 12. CDR3 length: 16 amino acids.

Regarding this clone: The junction departs from germline at one end; a sequencing error may be responsible. The chain is built from TRBV9 and TRBJ1-5; D remains ambiguous. There are 13 residues in the CDR3. Germline-derived CDR1 and CDR2 are SGDLS and YYNGEE. CDR3 region: CASSVDLNQPQHF. The CDR3 nucleotides read TGTGCCAGCAGTGTAGACCTAAACCAGCCCCAGCATTTT.

The V gene is TRBV20-1, the J gene TRBJ1-1; D gene unclear. Germline CDR1 reads DFQATT; CDR2 reads SNEGSKA (reference sequence). V dropped 4 bases and J dropped 11 bases, with 11 bases sitting between them. This CDR3 is 10 amino acids long. CDR3 in amino acids: CSAKTYRAFF. DNA for the CDR3: TGCAGTGCTAAGACGTATCGGGCTTTCTTT.

V gene TRBV7-9 combines with J gene TRBJ2-7; TRBD1 might be the D (7 bases). Germline CDR1 SEHNR, CDR2 FQNEAQ (reference sequence). CDR3 size: 14 residues. With 3 bases removed from V and 3 bases from J, the gap between germline ends came to 12 bases. The CDR3 DNA sequence: TGTGCCAGCAGCTTTGCAGGGGGGATCTACGAGCAGTACTTC. Encoded protein: CASSFAGGIYEQYF. The full variable domain, in which reference TRBV7-9 and TRBJ2-7 provide the parts outside the CDR3, is DTGVSQNPRHKITKRGQNVTFRCDPISEHNRLYWYRQTLGQGPEFLTYFQNEAQLEKSRLLSDRFSAERPKGSFSTLEIQRTEQGDSAMYLCASSFAGGIYEQYFGPGTRLTVT.

The genes are TRBV29-1 and TRBJ2-1; 9 nucleotides match TRBD1. The CDR3 runs to 13 residues. V lost 7 bases and J lost 4; bases outside the gene matches: 5. The germline V gene has CDR1 SQVTM and CDR2 ANQGSEA. The DNA of the CDR3 is TGCAGCGCTGGACAGGGGCCGTACAATGAGCAGTTCTTC. Its translation: CSAGQGPYNEQFF.